The 9 T cell receptor beta chains reported below all come from one sample, sequenced in a study of cytomegalovirus exposure and HLA in healthy donors. With 60 Vbeta and 13 Jbeta primers, the PCR was carried out. TCRdb's copy holds only in-frame clones and misses some; the assay was immunoSEQ multiplex PCR. The table lists about 160,000 clones, 65% to 85% of them singletons. Material: PBMCs. These receptors all come from a woman aged 25 to 39 in good health and CMV-seropositive.

The CDR3 protein is CASSLQGSGNTIYF. The CDR3 DNA reads TGCGCCAGCAGCTTGCAGGGGTCTGGAAACACCATATATTTT. The gene calls are TRBV5-1 and TRBJ1-3, with D perhaps matching TRBD1 (6 bases). Germline-derived CDR1 and CDR2 are SGHRS and YFSETQ. This CDR3 contains 14 residues. Trimming took 1 base from V and 1 from J, leaving 6 bases between them.

The chain has TRBV7-2 and TRBJ2-7; D is unresolved. Per germline, CDR1 SGHTA and CDR2 FQGNSA. V lost 0 bases and J lost 0, with 6 bases in between. The length of the CDR3 is 14 residues. CDR3 residues: CASSLAGNSYEQYF. The CDR3 coding sequence is TGTGCCAGCAGCTTAGCGGGCAACTCCTACGAGCAGTACTTC.

This clone has just one count. This chain connects TRBV28 to TRBJ1-2, with 11 nucleotides matching TRBD1. This CDR3 spans 14 amino acids. Germline-derived CDR1 and CDR2 are MDHEN and SYDVKM. Trimming removed 3 bases from V and 4 bases from J; junction bases left unmatched: 1. CDR3 nucleotides: TGTGCCAGCAGTTTGGGGACAGGGGGCTATGGCTACACCTTC. Its translation: CASSLGTGGYGYTF.

V is TRBV27 and J is TRBJ2-1; 8 bases line up with TRBD1. Per the germline V gene, CDR1 is MNHEY and CDR2 is SMNVEV (reference sequence). The CDR3 is made up of 16 amino acids. V was clipped by 4 bases and J by 7 bases; unmatched bases: 12. CDR3 nucleotides: TGTGCCAGCAGTTCCCCCGCATGGACAGGGTTTAATGAGCAGTTCTTC. This encodes CASSSPAWTGFNEQFF.

Comments on this clone: Relative to the germline gene, one junction end is altered; a read error may explain this. The chain couples TRBV5-1 to TRBJ2-3; D may be TRBD1 (5 bases). Germline CDR1 reads SGHRS; CDR2 reads YFSETQ. The CDR3 is made up of 16 amino acids. DNA for the CDR3: TGCGCCAGCACCTTGGGGCAGGGTCCCCACACAGATACGCAGTATTTT. This sequence encodes CASTLGQGPHTDTQYF.

On this clone itself: This sample also contains other DNA sequences that code for the same CDR3. V is TRBV29-1 and J is TRBJ2-3, with 9 bases lining up with TRBD1. The trim removed 4 bases at V and 5 bases at J, leaving 1 base unmatched. CDR3 length equals 12 residues. Germline CDR1 is SQVTM and CDR2 is ANQGSEA. The CDR3 DNA is TGCAGCGTTGGACAGGGGGGAGATACGCAGTATTTT. Residues: CSVGQGGDTQYF.

Details on this clone: Sequence at one end of the junction differs from germline and may be a read error. The sample carries other DNA sequences with the same CDR3. V usage is TRBV6-6 and J usage is TRBJ1-2; D remains ambiguous. Germline V gene sequence: CDR1 MNHNY, CDR2 SVGAGI (reference sequence). This CDR3 comprises 13 residues. The CDR3 region has the DNA TGCGCCAGCAGTTACGGGCCGAACTATGGCTACACCTTC. Translating gives CASSYGPNYGYTF.

The chain uses TRBV6-1 and TRBJ2-2, with D tentatively TRBD2 (7 bases). The CDR3 covers 14 residues. Trimming stripped 8 bases from V and 3 bases from J, with 13 bases between. Per germline, CDR1 MNHNS and CDR2 SASEGT. Written as DNA, the CDR3 is TGTGCCAGCGGGAGGGGGGGTGACACCGGGGAGCTGTTTTTT. It specifies CASGRGGDTGELFF.

V and J are TRBV7-3 and TRBJ1-2, with a weak D call TRBD1 (5 bases). The CDR3 is made up of 17 amino acids. The V end lost 5 bases, the J end lost 1 base, and 20 bases lay between the germline ends. CDR1 is SGHTA and CDR2 is FQGTGA in the germline V gene. Here the CDR3 DNA reads TGTGCCAGCAGCCCTGGGACGGGAGATCCATATAACTATGGCTACACCTTC. It is translated as CASSPGTGDPYNYGYTF.